One and the same sample provided the 6 T cell receptor beta chains below, sequenced in a study of beta chain features in type 1 diabetes. Investigators reverse transcribed all isolated RNA, so they sequenced expressed TCRB transcripts. The repertoire was sequenced with immunoSEQ multiplex PCR; TCRdb's copy has only in-frame clones and lacks some. This sample carries about 650,000 clones, 9.5% to 15% of them seen once, and the ten largest clones take 0.09% to 0.15%. Regarding the study as a whole: TCRB CDR3 length was moderately but significantly reduced in all four CD4+ subsets of Type 1 diabetes patients.

These receptors' targets are unknown. The sample consisted of naive CD4+ T cells from blood. Receptors originate from a man aged 25 to 45 with type 1 diabetes.

The V and J genes are TRBV6-5 and TRBJ2-7; D possibly corresponds to TRBD1 (5 bases). The germline gives CDR1 MNHEY, CDR2 SVGAGI. V was shortened by 7 bases and J by 5 bases, with 15 bases between the two germline ends. The CDR3 runs to 13 residues. CDR3 residues: CASKPAGHHEQYF. CDR3 DNA sequence: TGTGCCAGCAAACCCGCCGGACACCACGAGCAGTACTTC.

The rearrangement uses TRBV10-2 and TRBJ2-1; no clear D gene. This CDR3 is 12 amino acids long. Germline CDR1 WSHSY, CDR2 SAAADI. The germline V and J ends were trimmed by 8 bases and 1 base, with 6 bases remaining between them. DNA for the CDR3: TGCGCCAGCCCCCTTTCCTACAATGAGCAGTTCTTC. Protein: CASPLSYNEQFF.

This clone has more than one count but fewer than ten. This chain connects TRBV13 to TRBJ2-7; no clear D gene. In germline, CDR1 is PRHDT, CDR2 FYEKMQ (reference sequence). Trimming stripped 5 bases from V and 2 bases from J, with 13 bases between. This CDR3 has 14 residues. Written as DNA, the CDR3 is TGTGCCAGCAGCCCCATCGTAAAACCCTACGAGCAGTACTTC. Amino acids: CASSPIVKPYEQYF.

In its sample, this clone was seen a few times. The CDR3 nucleotides read TGCGCCAGCAGCCAAGCCGGGCGAGGCTTTAATGAAAAACTGTTTTTT. This sequence encodes CASSQAGRGFNEKLFF. The chain joins TRBV4-3 to TRBJ1-4; unclear D gene. CDR1 is LGHNA and CDR2 is YSLEER in the germline V gene. With 1 base removed from V and 4 bases from J, the gap between germline ends came to 13 bases. The CDR3 totals 16 residues.

This clone was counted a few times. This sample also contains other DNA sequences that code for the same CDR3. The J gene is TRBJ2-5, the V gene TRBV20-1; no definite D call. V lost 1 base to trimming and J lost 5 bases, with 2 bases between them. CDR1 DFQATT and CDR2 SNEGSKA come from the germline V gene (reference sequence). The CDR3 runs to 10 residues. CDR3 in DNA: TGCAGTGCTAGAGTGGAGACCCAGTACTTC. Encoded protein: CSARVETQYF.

A few counts support this clone. In the same sample, other DNA sequences code for this CDR3. The CDR3 sequence: CASSQEKGNQPQHF. The CDR3 DNA follows: TGCGCCAGCAGCCAAGAAAAAGGGAATCAGCCCCAGCATTTT. This chain links TRBV4-3 with TRBJ1-5, with no clear D. The CDR3 runs to 14 residues. Germline CDR1 LGHNA, CDR2 YSLEER. With 0 bases removed from V and 4 bases from J, the gap between germline ends came to 7 bases.